This TCR beta chain was observed in a study of blood T cell repertoires in COVID-19. The CDR3 has 14 residues. Trimming cost V 0 bases and J 6 bases, with 11 bases left between them. Germline V gene sequence: CDR1 SGDLS, CDR2 YYNGEE. Generated by immunoSEQ multiplex PCR, the TCRdb table keeps only in-frame clones and is missing some. The sample shows some 450,000 clones, around 90% of them seen only once. V is TRBV9 and J is TRBJ2-3; tentative D call: TRBD2 (5 bases). The specimen sequenced was peripheral blood. The source of this sequence is a man aged 18 to 29 with COVID-19, enrolled during active disease. CDR3 coding DNA: TGTGCCAGCAGCGTAGGGGGAGCGGTGGATACGCAGTATTTT. Its protein is CASSVGGAVDTQYF.